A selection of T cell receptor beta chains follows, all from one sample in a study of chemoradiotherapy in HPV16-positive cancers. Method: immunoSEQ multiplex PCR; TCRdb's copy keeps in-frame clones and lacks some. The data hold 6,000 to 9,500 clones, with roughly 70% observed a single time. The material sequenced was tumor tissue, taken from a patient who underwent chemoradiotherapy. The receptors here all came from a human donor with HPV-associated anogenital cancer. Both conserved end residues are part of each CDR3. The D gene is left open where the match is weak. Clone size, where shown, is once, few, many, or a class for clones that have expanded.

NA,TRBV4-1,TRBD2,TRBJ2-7,TGCGCCAGCAGCCAAGATGGGCCTAGCGGATACTACGAGCAGTACTTC,CASSQDGPSGYYEQYF
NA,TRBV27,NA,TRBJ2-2,TGTGCCAGCAGTTTATCGATAAACACCGGGGAGCTGTTTTTT,CASSLSINTGELFF
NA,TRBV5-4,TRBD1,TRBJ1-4,TGTGCCAGCAGCCCGGACAGGGGGCGTGAAAAACTGTTTTTT,CASSPDRGREKLFF
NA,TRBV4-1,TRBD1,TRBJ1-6,TGCGCCAGCAGCCAAGATCGGGGGACAGGGCGCCCCCTCCACTTT,CASSQDRGTGRPLHF
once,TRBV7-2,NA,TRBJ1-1,TGTGCCAGCGCTAAACAGAAGAACACTGAAGCTTTCTTT,CASAKQKNTEAFF
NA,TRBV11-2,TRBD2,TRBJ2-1,TGTGCCAGCAGCTTAGACATTTCTAGCGGGGGGCCTACCTCAGGAGAGCAGTTCTTC,CASSLDISSGGPTSGEQFF
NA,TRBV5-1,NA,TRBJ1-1,TGCGCCAGCAGCTTTATTCTAAGGACAGACACGAACACTGAAGCTTTCTTT,CASSFILRTDTNTEAFF
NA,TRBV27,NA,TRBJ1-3,TGTGCCAGCAGTTTATCACCTACTAGCTCTGGAAACACCATATATTTT,CASSLSPTSSGNTIYF
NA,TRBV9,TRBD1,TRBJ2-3,TGTGCCAGCGAAACAGGGGGCACAGATACGCAGTATTTT,CASETGGTDTQYF
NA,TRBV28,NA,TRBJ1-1,TGTGCCAGCAGTTTAGTTGTTGAGGGGTTACCTTTCTTT,CASSLVVEGLPFF
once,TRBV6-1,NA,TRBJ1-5,TGTGCCACCCTGGGGGGCGGTTATAGCAATCAGCCCCAGCATTTT,CATLGGGYSNQPQHF
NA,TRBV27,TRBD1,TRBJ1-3,TGTGCCAGCAGCCGCCAGACAGGGGGCGGTGAGGAAAACACCATATATTTT,CASSRQTGGGEENTIYF
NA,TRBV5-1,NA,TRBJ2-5,TGCGCCAGCAGCTTGGATCGGGAGACCCAGTACTTC,CASSLDRETQYF
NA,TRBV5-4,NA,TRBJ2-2,TGTGCCAGCAGCTCCATCCTAGGAGGGTCGAACACCGGGGAGCTGTTTTTT,CASSSILGGSNTGELFF
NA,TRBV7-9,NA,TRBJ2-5,TGTGCCAGCAGGTTACAGCTCCAAGAGACCCAGTACTTC,CASRLQLQETQYF
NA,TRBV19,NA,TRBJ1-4,TGTGCCAGTAGGGGGACCCAACGACTGTTTTTT,CASRGTQRLFF
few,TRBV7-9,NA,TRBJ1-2,TGTGCCAGCAGCCAGGACGGCCTTAACTATGGCTACACCTTC,CASSQDGLNYGYTF
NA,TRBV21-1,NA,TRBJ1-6,TGTGCCAGCAGCAAAAGGTCGGCTTATAATTCACCCCTCCACTTT,CASSKRSAYNSPLHF
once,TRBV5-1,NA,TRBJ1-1,TGCGCCAGCAGCTTGGGGCAGGGCGGGAACACTGAAGCTTTCTTT,CASSLGQGGNTEAFF
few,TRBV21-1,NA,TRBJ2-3,TGTGCCAGCAGCCCGGGGCCGCACAGCACAGATACGCAGTATTTT,CASSPGPHSTDTQYF
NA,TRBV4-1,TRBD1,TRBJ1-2,TGCGCCAGCAGCCTTCCGGGACAGCTCGCCTATGGCTACACCTTC,CASSLPGQLAYGYTF
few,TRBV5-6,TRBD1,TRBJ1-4,TGTGCCAGCAGCTTGTCGCGTGGGACAGGTTTCCAAAAACTGTTTTTT,CASSLSRGTGFQKLFF
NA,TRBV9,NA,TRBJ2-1,TGTGCCAGCAGCGTAAATCTTGGCGACATCCAACTATACAATGAGCAGTTCTTC,CASSVNLGDIQLYNEQFF
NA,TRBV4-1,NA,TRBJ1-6,TGCGCCAGCAGTCCGGACAGCCTTAGGTCACCCCTCCACTTT,CASSPDSLRSPLHF
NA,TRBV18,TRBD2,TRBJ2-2,TGTGCCAGCTCAATCAGCGGGGGTTACAACACCGGGGAGCTGTTTTTT,CASSISGGYNTGELFF
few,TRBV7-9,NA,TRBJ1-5,TGTGCCAGCAGCTTAGTGACCGGGAGCAGCAATCAGCCCCAGCATTTT,CASSLVTGSSNQPQHF
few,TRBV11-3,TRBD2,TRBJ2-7,TGTGCCAGCAGCTTAGGGACTAGCGGGGGATCCGAGCAGTACTTC,CASSLGTSGGSEQYF
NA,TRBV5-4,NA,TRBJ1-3,TGTGCCAGCAGCTTGATTCCAGGAAACACCATATATTTT,CASSLIPGNTIYF
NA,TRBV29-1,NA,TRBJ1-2,TGCAGCGTTGAAAAGGATACCAACTATGGCTACACCTTC,CSVEKDTNYGYTF
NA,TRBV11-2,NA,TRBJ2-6,TGTGCCAGCAGCTTAGATCCGGGTGTCAGCGTCCTGACTTTC,CASSLDPGVSVLTF
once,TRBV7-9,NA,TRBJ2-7,TGTGCCAGCAGCCCTGCGTTGAGCTACGAGCAGTACTTC,CASSPALSYEQYF
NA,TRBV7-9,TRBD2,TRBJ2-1,TGTGCCAGCAGCTTATCTAGCTGGACTAGCGGTTACAATGAGCAGTTCTTC,CASSLSSWTSGYNEQFF
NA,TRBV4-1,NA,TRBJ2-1,TGCGCCAGCAGCCAAGAATTCGGCGGGGATGAGCAGTTCTTC,CASSQEFGGDEQFF
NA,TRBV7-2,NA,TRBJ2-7,TGTGCCAGCAGCTCCCCCGGGACCCTGGCGTACGAGCAGTACTTC,CASSSPGTLAYEQYF
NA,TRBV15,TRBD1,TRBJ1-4,TGTGCCACCAGCAGAGATGGGGACAGCAATGAAAAACTGTTTTTT,CATSRDGDSNEKLFF
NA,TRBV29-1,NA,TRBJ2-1,TGCAGCGCTTCCCGGAGTGACAGTGAGCAGTTCTTC,CSASRSDSEQFF
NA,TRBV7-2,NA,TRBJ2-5,TGTGCCAGCAGCCGAGCTCAGACCCAGTACTTC,CASSRAQTQYF
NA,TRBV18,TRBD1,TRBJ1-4,TGTGCCAGCTCACCACCGGGCCGGGACAGGGGTGAAAAACTGTTTTTT,CASSPPGRDRGEKLFF
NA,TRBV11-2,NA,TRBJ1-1,TGTGCCAGCAGCTTTAGCCCGGGGGCTACTAACACTGAAGCTTTCTTT,CASSFSPGATNTEAFF
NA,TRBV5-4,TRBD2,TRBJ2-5,TGTGCCAGCAGCCCCGGATTAACTAGCGGGGGGGCCCAAGAGACCCAGTACTTC,CASSPGLTSGGAQETQYF
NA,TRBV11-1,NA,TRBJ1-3,TGTGCCAGCAGCGATAAAGGACCAGGAAACACCATATATTTT,CASSDKGPGNTIYF
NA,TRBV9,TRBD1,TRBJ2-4,TGTGCCAGCAGCGTAGGAGGTCAGGGGGACATTCAGTACTTC,CASSVGGQGDIQYF
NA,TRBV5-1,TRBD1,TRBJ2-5,TGCGCCAGCAGCTTGGCGGGACAGGGAGGGGAGACCCAGTACTTC,CASSLAGQGGETQYF
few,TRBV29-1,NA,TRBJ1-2,TGCAGCGTTGTCCGGGGTAGGGGAGATGGCTACACCTTC,CSVVRGRGDGYTF
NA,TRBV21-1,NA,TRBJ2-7,TGTGCCAGCAGGTCTCCCCCCTGGTACGAGCAGTACTTC,CASRSPPWYEQYF
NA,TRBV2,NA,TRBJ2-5,TGTGCCAGCAGTGCACATCAAGAGACCCAGTACTTC,CASSAHQETQYF
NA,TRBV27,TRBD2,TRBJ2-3,TGTGCCAGCAGCCAAACCGGGACTAGCCTCACAGATACGCAGTATTTT,CASSQTGTSLTDTQYF
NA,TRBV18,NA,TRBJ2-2,TGTGCCAGCTCCCAACAAAACACCGGGGAGCTGTTTTTT,CASSQQNTGELFF